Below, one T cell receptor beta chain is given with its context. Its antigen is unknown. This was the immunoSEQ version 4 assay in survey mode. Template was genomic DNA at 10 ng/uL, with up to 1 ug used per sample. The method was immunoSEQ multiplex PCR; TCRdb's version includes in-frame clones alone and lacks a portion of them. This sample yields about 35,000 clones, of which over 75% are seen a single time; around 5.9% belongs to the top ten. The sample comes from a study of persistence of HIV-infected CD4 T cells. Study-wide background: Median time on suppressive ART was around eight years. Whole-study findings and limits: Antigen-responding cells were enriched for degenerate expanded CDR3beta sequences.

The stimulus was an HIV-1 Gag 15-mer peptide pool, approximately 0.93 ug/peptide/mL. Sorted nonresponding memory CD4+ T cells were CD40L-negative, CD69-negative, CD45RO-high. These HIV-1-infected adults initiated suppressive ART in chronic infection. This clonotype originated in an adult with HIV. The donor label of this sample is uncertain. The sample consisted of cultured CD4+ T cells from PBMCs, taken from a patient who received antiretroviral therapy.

CDR3 bases: TGTGCCAGCAGCCGGGCGGGGGGCGGATCACCCCTCCACTTT. The encoded protein is CASSRAGGGSPLHF. The chain employs TRBV5-5 and TRBJ1-6, with a tentative D call TRBD1 (6 bases). Looked up from germline, CDR1 is SGHKS and CDR2 is YYEKEE (reference sequence). The CDR3 sequence is 14 residues long. Trimming took 4 bases from V and 10 from J, leaving 15 bases between them. Filled out from reference TRBV5-5 and TRBJ1-6, the complete variable domain reads DAGVTQSPTHLIKTRGQQVTLRCSPISGHKSVSWYQQVLGQGPQFIFQYYEKEERGRGNFPDRFSARQFPNYSSELNVNALLLGDSALYLCASSRAGGGSPLHFGNGTRLTVT.